The clone carrying this TCR beta chain has only a few counts. Its matching antigen is unknown. The data originate from a study of T-cell reconstitution after alpha-beta-depleted transplantation in children. Study results and caveats: The authors attributed T-cell counts and diversity one year after transplant mostly to newly produced T cells. At around two months after transplant, the alpha-beta T cells were reportedly derived from several hundred expanded clones that came from non-depleted graft cells.

Germline CDR1 is DFQATT and CDR2 is SNEGSKA (reference sequence). This CDR3 has 15 residues. The trim removed 0 bases at V and 6 bases at J, leaving 7 bases unmatched. For TCRbeta, the library was prepared with unique molecular identifiers. TCRdb reprocessed the PCR reads via MiXCR and lists one record per CDR3 protein. The table lists about 310,000 distinct CDR3 sequences, roughly 25% of them singletons. Sequences were derived from PBMCs, mostly from graft donor cells, sampled 180 days after TCRalphabeta/CD19-depleted stem cell transplant. The sequence was collected from a male patient under 18 who had a stem cell transplant for acute lymphoblastic leukemia, so the T cells may come from the graft donor. The J gene is TRBJ2-3, the V gene TRBV20-1; 9 nucleotides match TRBD2. The CDR3 DNA reads TGCAGTGCTAGAGATCTGTCTAGCGGGATGGATACGCAGTATTTT. Translating it yields CSARDLSSGMDTQYF.